This TCR beta chain was sequenced during a study of early T cells in non-severe SARS-CoV-2 infection. TCRdb fed the 5' RACE reads into MiXCR, producing one record per CDR3 protein. The sample contains 100,000 to 120,000 distinct CDR3 sequences, around 13% of which appear only once. This sample comprised whole blood, obtained at baseline. The sequence came from an adult who was a healthcare worker with PCR-confirmed SARS-CoV-2 infection or an uninfected control (not recorded which).

CDR3 in DNA: TGCGCCAGCAGCTTTGGATTCAGGGGCTCTGGAAACACCATATATTTT. Amino acid sequence: CASSFGFRGSGNTIYF. V usage is TRBV5-1 and J usage is TRBJ1-3; weak D call: TRBD1 (6 bases). Germline values: CDR1 SGHRS, CDR2 YFSETQ. The length of the CDR3 is 16 residues. V was clipped by 2 bases and J by 0 bases, with 12 bases between them. The complete variable domain, with remaining parts taken from reference TRBV5-1 and TRBJ1-3, reads KAGVTQTPRYLIKTRGQQVTLSCSPISGHRSVSWYQQTPGQGLQFLFEYFSETQRNKGNFPGRFSGRQFSNSRSEMNVSTLELGDSALYLCASSFGFRGSGNTIYFGEGSWLTVV.